The rows below give T cell receptor beta chains drawn from one sample of a study of control samples from healthy donors and cancer patients. Profiling relied on immunoSEQ multiplex PCR, and the TCRdb table lists in-frame clones only, not all of them. This table has about 51,000 clones, about nine tenths appearing once. Material for sequencing was PBMCs. These receptors all stem from a man in his forties or fifties with head and neck cancer. The CDR3 runs from the conserved cysteine through the conserved F or W. D genes are given only for firm matches. Size is omitted from some rows. Given values are once, few, many or a class for expanded clones.

d_gene,v_gene,j_gene,abundance,CDR3aa,CDR3nt
TRBD1,TRBV11-3,TRBJ1-1,NA,CASSSRQGANTEAFF,TGTGCCAGCAGCTCCAGACAGGGGGCGAACACTGAAGCTTTCTTT
TRBD2,TRBV28,TRBJ2-1,NA,CASGEGLSYNEQFF,TGTGCCAGCGGTGAGGGACTATCCTACAATGAGCAGTTCTTC
NA,TRBV30,TRBJ2-5,NA,CAWSVSGIETQYF,TGTGCCTGGAGTGTTTCAGGGATCGAGACCCAGTACTTC
NA,TRBV28,TRBJ2-7,NA,CAARGSLSYEQYF,TGTGCCGCTCGGGGAAGCCTCTCCTACGAGCAGTACTTC
NA,TRBV19,TRBJ1-3,NA,CASSIRAETGNTIYF,TGTGCCAGTAGTATTCGCGCGGAAACTGGAAACACCATATATTTT
NA,TRBV28,TRBJ1-5,NA,CASSYGAGRNQPQHF,TGTGCCAGCAGTTACGGGGCAGGTCGCAATCAGCCCCAGCATTTT
TRBD1,TRBV5-1,TRBJ2-3,NA,CASSLGQGSRDTQYF,TGCGCCAGCAGCTTGGGACAGGGGTCTAGAGATACGCAGTATTTT
NA,TRBV7-2,TRBJ1-5,NA,CASSFDHSNQPQHF,TGTGCCAGCAGCTTTGATCATAGCAATCAGCCCCAGCATTTT
NA,TRBV6-1,TRBJ1-5,NA,CASREDQGYNQPQHF,TGTGCCAGCAGAGAAGATCAGGGGTACAATCAGCCCCAGCATTTT
TRBD1,TRBV4-2,TRBJ2-5,NA,CASSQDRRQGTGQETQYF,TGTGCCAGCAGCCAAGATCGTAGACAGGGGACAGGACAAGAGACCCAGTACTTC
NA,TRBV18,TRBJ1-1,NA,CASSPQRDREAFF,TGTGCCAGCTCACCCCAACGAGACAGGGAAGCTTTCTTT
NA,TRBV30,TRBJ2-7,few,CAWSRRPGEQYF,TGTGCCTGGAGCAGGAGACCGGGGGAGCAGTACTTC
NA,TRBV30,TRBJ2-7,NA,CAWSLSTMGEQYF,TGTGCCTGGAGTCTGTCAACTATGGGTGAGCAGTACTTC
NA,TRBV15,TRBJ2-6,NA,CATRGRSGPLGANVLTF,TGTGCCACCAGAGGAAGGAGTGGCCCGTTGGGGGCCAACGTCCTGACTTTC
NA,TRBV7-3,TRBJ1-5,NA,CASSLGQGSGQPQHF,TGTGCCAGCAGCTTGGGGCAGGGCTCCGGTCAGCCCCAGCATTTT
NA,TRBV30,TRBJ1-5,NA,CAWSLGRDQPQHF,TGTGCCTGGAGTTTAGGTAGGGATCAGCCCCAGCATTTT
TRBD2,TRBV7-9,TRBJ2-1,NA,CASSFVAGEFSNEQFF,TGTGCCAGCAGCTTCGTAGCGGGAGAGTTCAGTAATGAGCAGTTCTTC
TRBD2,TRBV3-1/TRBV3-2,TRBJ2-3,NA,CASTPRGPIAGGWTDTQYF,TGTGCCAGCACACCCCGGGGCCCGATAGCGGGGGGGTGGACAGATACGCAGTATTTT
TRBD1,TRBV24-1,TRBJ2-7,NA,CATSRDSPSSYEQYF,TGTGCCACCAGTAGGGACAGCCCAAGCTCCTACGAGCAGTACTTC
NA,TRBV28,TRBJ2-7,NA,CASSLGGAPRGQGEQYF,TGTGCCAGCAGTTTAGGCGGGGCCCCCCGCGGTCAGGGCGAGCAGTACTTC
NA,TRBV7-9,TRBJ2-3,NA,CATGGFGTDTQYF,TGTGCCACCGGGGGCTTTGGGACAGATACGCAGTATTTT
NA,TRBV7-2,TRBJ2-1,NA,CASSPGPNNEQFF,TGTGCCAGCAGCCCCGGACCCAACAATGAGCAGTTCTTC
NA,TRBV6-5,TRBJ1-3,NA,CASGVLAGNTIYF,TGTGCCAGCGGGGTGCTTGCTGGAAACACCATATATTTT
TRBD2,TRBV28,TRBJ2-1,NA,CASSSRWRGTSPYNEQFF,TGTGCCAGCAGTTCTAGATGGCGTGGGACTAGCCCCTACAATGAGCAGTTCTTC
TRBD1,TRBV6-5,TRBJ1-2,NA,CASSTSPGQGYGYTF,TGTGCCAGCAGTACCAGTCCGGGACAGGGATATGGCTACACCTTC
NA,TRBV23-1,TRBJ2-3,NA,CASSQSSGGGTDTQYF,TGCGCCAGCAGTCAATCAAGCGGAGGCGGAACAGATACGCAGTATTTT
NA,TRBV12-3/TRBV12-4,TRBJ1-6,NA,CASSLLGSPLHF,TGTGCCAGCAGTCTCTTGGGCTCACCCCTCCACTTT
TRBD1,TRBV10-3,TRBJ2-5,NA,CAISEGGQIFTTVETQYF,TGTGCCATCAGTGAGGGGGGACAGATATTTACCACCGTGGAGACCCAGTACTTC
TRBD1,TRBV5-4,TRBJ2-7,NA,CASSLAKGQNYEQYF,TGTGCCAGCAGCTTGGCTAAGGGACAGAACTACGAGCAGTACTTC
NA,TRBV6-2/TRBV6-3,TRBJ2-3,NA,CASSYLALRTDTQYF,TGTGCCAGCAGTTACTTAGCGCTCCGCACAGATACGCAGTATTTT
NA,TRBV6-5,TRBJ1-2,once,CASSYTEDTGYGYTF,TGTGCCAGCAGTTACACTGAGGACACCGGTTATGGCTACACCTTC
TRBD1,TRBV28,TRBJ2-5,NA,CASSRGQGARETQYF,TGTGCCAGCAGCCGGGGACAGGGGGCCCGTGAGACCCAGTACTTC
NA,TRBV10-3,TRBJ2-1,NA,CAISESRLWDNEQFF,TGTGCCATCAGTGAATCCCGTCTCTGGGACAATGAGCAGTTCTTC
TRBD2,TRBV6-2/TRBV6-3,TRBJ2-2,NA,CASSYPDLAGAGTGELFF,TGTGCCAGCAGTTACCCCGATTTAGCGGGGGCAGGGACCGGGGAGCTGTTTTTT
NA,TRBV7-9,TRBJ1-2,NA,CASSSDTFYGYTF,TGTGCCAGCAGTTCCGACACATTCTATGGCTACACCTTC
NA,TRBV6-1,TRBJ1-3,NA,CASSEGYSGNTIYF,TGTGCCAGCAGTGAAGGGTATTCTGGAAACACCATATATTTT
TRBD2,TRBV5-6,TRBJ2-5,NA,CASSFSVAGGQETQYF,TGTGCCAGCAGCTTTTCGGTAGCGGGAGGGCAAGAGACCCAGTACTTC
TRBD1,TRBV29-1,TRBJ2-1,NA,CSVDGDRLNSYNEQFF,TGCAGCGTTGACGGGGACAGGCTGAACTCCTACAATGAGCAGTTCTTC
NA,TRBV2,TRBJ2-1,NA,CASKAGAGFSNEQFF,TGTGCCAGCAAAGCAGGGGCGGGGTTTTCTAATGAGCAGTTCTTC
TRBD1,TRBV4-1,TRBJ2-5,NA,CASSHYRGQETQYF,TGCGCCAGCAGTCACTACAGGGGGCAAGAGACCCAGTACTTC
TRBD1,TRBV28,TRBJ2-7,NA,CASRTGEIEQYF,TGTGCCAGCAGGACAGGGGAGATCGAGCAGTACTTC
NA,TRBV28,TRBJ2-3,NA,CASVTQGLGTDTQYF,TGTGCCAGCGTCACACAGGGACTGGGCACAGATACGCAGTATTTT
NA,TRBV2,TRBJ1-5,NA,CASSAQGHQPQHF,TGTGCCAGCAGTGCACAGGGCCATCAGCCCCAGCATTTT
NA,TRBV5-4,TRBJ1-1,NA,CASSLGFTGTNTEAFF,TGTGCCAGCAGCTTGGGTTTTACAGGGACTAACACTGAAGCTTTCTTT
NA,TRBV6-1,TRBJ2-5,NA,CASSEAPGPETQYF,TGTGCCAGCAGTGAAGCGCCGGGGCCAGAGACCCAGTACTTC
TRBD1,TRBV19,TRBJ1-6,NA,CASSLTGGNSPLHF,TGTGCCAGTAGCCTGACAGGGGGGAATTCACCCCTCCACTTT
TRBD2,TRBV30,TRBJ2-1,NA,CAWSVVASGSDEQFF,TGTGCCTGGAGTGTAGTCGCTAGCGGTTCCGATGAGCAGTTCTTC
TRBD2,TRBV7-2,TRBJ2-1,NA,CASSLVGLAGGQSNEQFF,TGTGCCAGCAGCTTAGTGGGACTAGCGGGGGGGCAATCGAATGAGCAGTTCTTC
NA,TRBV6-5,TRBJ2-2,NA,CASSYSRRSTGELFF,TGTGCCAGCAGTTACTCCCGACGGAGCACCGGGGAGCTGTTTTTT
NA,TRBV5-4,TRBJ2-5,NA,CASSLTTWWEKETQYF,TGTGCCAGCAGCTTGACGACTTGGTGGGAAAAAGAGACCCAGTACTTC
NA,TRBV21-1,TRBJ1-5,once,CASSKAEEGAYQPQHF,TGTGCCAGCAGCAAAGCGGAGGAGGGGGCGTATCAGCCCCAGCATTTT
NA,TRBV12-3/TRBV12-4,TRBJ2-7,few,CASSLGNYEQYF,TGTGCCAGCAGTTTAGGTAATTATGAGCAGTACTTC
NA,TRBV12-5,TRBJ2-1,NA,CASGLGGNFYNEQFF,TGTGCTAGTGGTTTGGGGGGGAATTTCTACAATGAGCAGTTCTTC
TRBD1,TRBV6-5,TRBJ1-2,NA,CASLGQGKGSYTF,TGTGCCAGCCTGGGACAGGGGAAAGGTAGCTACACCTTC
NA,TRBV5-4,TRBJ2-3,NA,CASSLGSTDTQYF,TGTGCCAGCAGCTTGGGCAGCACAGATACGCAGTATTTT